The rows below give T cell receptor beta chains drawn from one sample of a study of regulatory T cells in long-lasting Graves disease. TCRdb passed the multiplex PCR reads through MiXCR, listing each CDR3 protein once. The data contain about 470,000 distinct CDR3 sequences, 15% of them singletons. This sample was shared with a second study, whose subject was T cells in Graves' hyperthyroidism and ophthalmopathy.

Sequences were derived from peripheral blood mononuclear cells (PBMCs), sampled at new diagnosis, from a patient treated with antithyroid drugs. Every receptor here comes from a young woman with Graves disease. The CDR3 runs from the conserved cysteine through the conserved F or W. A D gene is named only where the DNA matches it firmly. Not every row has a clone size; where given, it reads once, few, many or a size class.

d_call | j_call | clone_size | v_call | cdr3_aa | cdr3_nt
- | TRBJ2-2 | many | TRBV6-2/TRBV6-3 | CASNPHTSIGELFF | TGTGCCAGCAATCCTCACACCTCAATCGGGGAGCTGTTTTTT
- | TRBJ2-3 | - | TRBV20-1 | CSARQGGGVDTQYF | TGCAGTGCTAGACAAGGGGGGGGGGTAGATACGCAGTATTTT
TRBD1 | TRBJ2-1 | few | TRBV7-9 | CASSREDRGVGNEQFF | TGTGCCAGCAGCCGAGAGGACAGGGGGGTTGGTAATGAGCAGTTCTTC
TRBD2 | TRBJ2-3 | once | TRBV10-3 | CAISEAGVADTQYF | TGTGCCATCAGTGAAGCGGGAGTGGCAGATACGCAGTATTTT
TRBD2 | TRBJ2-3 | - | TRBV5-4 | CASSLSVAGDTDTQYF | TGTGCCAGCAGCTTGTCGGTAGCGGGAGATACAGATACGCAGTATTTT
- | TRBJ2-3 | many | TRBV12-3/TRBV12-4 | CASSLIGASTDTQYF | TGTGCCAGCAGTTTAATAGGTGCTAGCACAGATACGCAGTATTTT
TRBD2 | TRBJ2-3 | - | TRBV29-1 | CSSRLAGGLDTQYF | TGCAGCTCCCGACTAGCGGGAGGACTAGATACGCAGTATTTT
TRBD2 | TRBJ2-7 | - | TRBV7-2 | CASSPPGGLSEQYF | TGTGCCAGCAGTCCCCCCGGGGGGTTGAGCGAGCAGTACTTC
- | TRBJ1-1 | - | TRBV7-9 | CASSETRGLSAEAFF | TGTGCCAGCAGCGAGACGCGGGGGCTATCGGCTGAAGCTTTCTTT
- | TRBJ1-5 | few | TRBV19 | CASTKGWGTQPQHF | TGTGCCAGTACCAAAGGGTGGGGAACTCAGCCCCAGCATTTT
- | TRBJ2-1 | few | TRBV5-1 | CASSLLFMGRAHEQFF | TGCGCCAGCAGCTTGCTATTTATGGGCAGGGCCCATGAGCAGTTCTTC
- | TRBJ2-7 | many | TRBV5-1 | CASSLKGQSYEQYF | TGCGCCAGCAGCTTGAAAGGACAGTCCTACGAGCAGTACTTC
TRBD2 | TRBJ2-2 | many | TRBV3-1 | CASSYLGLAGNTGELFF | TGTGCCAGCAGCTACTTAGGACTAGCGGGCAACACCGGGGAGCTGTTTTTT
- | TRBJ1-3 | - | TRBV28 | CASSAGSSGNTIYF | TGTGCCAGCAGTGCAGGGTCGTCTGGAAACACCATATATTTT
TRBD2 | TRBJ2-3 | - | TRBV15 | CATSGTSRFTDTQYF | TGTGCCACCAGCGGGACTAGCAGATTTACAGATACGCAGTATTTT
- | TRBJ2-1 | - | TRBV7-9 | CASSRRDEAYNEQFF | TGTGCCAGCAGCAGACGGGATGAGGCCTACAATGAGCAGTTCTTC
TRBD1 | TRBJ1-6 | - | TRBV6-1 | CASSEGPTGYNSPLRF | TGTGCCAGCAGTGAAGGACCGACAGGGTATAATTCACCCCTCCGCTTT
- | TRBJ2-7 | many | TRBV28 | CASTMRTQTTSYEQYF | TGTGCCAGCACCATGAGAACCCAGACTACCTCCTACGAGCAGTACTTC
TRBD2 | TRBJ2-5 | many | TRBV11-2 | CASSPWGAGEETQYF | TGTGCCAGCAGCCCCTGGGGTGCGGGAGAGGAGACCCAGTACTTC
- | TRBJ2-2 | many | TRBV7-8 | CASSQVQIETNTGELFF | TGTGCCAGCAGCCAGGTTCAGATCGAGACGAACACCGGGGAGCTGTTTTTT
- | TRBJ2-1 | few | TRBV5-6 | CASLGADNEQFF | TGTGCCAGCCTAGGAGCGGACAATGAGCAGTTCTTC
- | TRBJ1-1 | many | TRBV6-1 | CASNNRANTEAFF | TGTGCCAGCAACAACAGGGCGAACACTGAAGCTTTCTTT
- | TRBJ2-1 | few | TRBV6-4 | CASSDLRWQGSYNEQFF | TGTGCCAGCAGTGACCTCAGGTGGCAAGGCTCCTACAATGAGCAGTTCTTC
TRBD1 | TRBJ2-1 | once | TRBV6-2/TRBV6-3 | CASRLGTVYNEQCF | TGTGCCAGCAGACTCGGGACAGTTTACAATGAGCAGTGCTTC
- | TRBJ2-3 | many | TRBV29-1 | CSVVAFTDTQYF | TGCAGCGTTGTGGCATTCACAGATACGCAGTATTTT
TRBD1 | TRBJ1-6 | few | TRBV20-1 | CSARDYGRGRSPLHF | TGCAGTGCTAGAGATTATGGCAGGGGGAGATCACCCCTCCACTTT
TRBD2 | TRBJ2-5 | many | TRBV12-3/TRBV12-4 | CASSSGLSGTQYF | TGTGCCAGCAGCTCGGGACTATCTGGGACCCAGTACTTC
TRBD2 | TRBJ2-3 | many | TRBV7-9 | CASSPGTRADTQYF | TGTGCCAGCAGCCCAGGGACTAGAGCAGATACGCAGTATTTT
- | TRBJ2-3 | many | TRBV27 | CASSLSGGRTDTQYF | TGTGCCAGCAGTTTAAGTGGCGGTCGCACAGATACGCAGTATTTT
TRBD2 | TRBJ2-2 | many | TRBV6-1 | CASSPRTSLTGELFF | TGTGCCAGCAGTCCAAGGACTAGCTTAACCGGGGAGCTGTTTTTT
- | TRBJ1-2 | few | TRBV5-1 | CASSLWSPGEGYTF | TGCGCCAGCAGCTTGTGGTCGCCAGGGGAAGGCTACACCTTC
- | TRBJ2-7 | - | TRBV30 | CAWNTPGSGQYF | TGTGCCTGGAACACCCCGGGGTCGGGACAGTACTTC
- | TRBJ1-4 | - | TRBV4-1 | CASSQVANEKLFF | TGCGCCAGCAGCCAAGTCGCAAATGAAAAACTGTTTTTT
- | TRBJ2-6 | few | TRBV2 | CASTRGTKSGANVLTF | TGTGCCAGCACTCGAGGGACAAAGTCTGGGGCCAACGTCCTGACTTTC
TRBD2 | TRBJ2-3 | many | TRBV11-3 | CASSLDVEEYSGATDTQYF | TGTGCCAGCAGCTTAGATGTGGAAGAATATAGCGGGGCAACAGATACGCAGTATTTT
- | TRBJ1-2 | few | TRBV20-1 | CSARWGEAGYTF | TGCAGTGCTAGGTGGGGGGAGGCTGGCTACACCTTC
- | TRBJ1-1 | many | TRBV2 | CASSEVGHGVVGTEAFF | TGTGCCAGCAGTGAAGTCGGACACGGCGTCGTTGGCACTGAAGCTTTCTTT
TRBD2 | TRBJ2-7 | few | TRBV6-9 | CASSYSASSGGYGQYF | TGTGCCAGCAGTTACTCTGCGTCTAGCGGGGGATACGGGCAGTACTTC
TRBD1 | TRBJ1-5 | - | TRBV7-9 | CASSSGDRLQPQHF | TGTGCCAGCAGCTCCGGGGACAGGCTCCAGCCCCAGCATTTT
- | TRBJ2-3 | many | TRBV2 | CASRAGTDTQYF | TGTGCCAGCAGGGCAGGAACGGATACGCAGTATTTT
- | TRBJ2-1 | many | TRBV11-2 | CASSSGKGGPNNEQFF | TGTGCCAGCAGCTCAGGCAAGGGAGGCCCTAACAATGAGCAGTTCTTC
TRBD2 | TRBJ2-1 | many | TRBV7-3 | CASSPGGRAGGNEQFF | TGTGCCAGCAGCCCCGGCGGGAGGGCCGGGGGCAATGAGCAGTTCTTC